The entry that follows covers one TCR beta chain sequence. In the study's own analysis: Reference gene primer amplification in the assay estimated nucleated cell counts. Clones were sequenced by immunoSEQ multiplex PCR, and TCRdb holds only the in-frame ones, with some missing. V and J calls and clone size come straight from that table; D and trimming were deduced from the DNA. The sample carries roughly 110,000 clones, 81% recorded once. The data are from a study of blood T cell repertoires in COVID-19. Across the study: COVID-19 samples from acute and convalescent phases originated in the United States, Italy and Spain. T cells, B-cell-depleted T cells, or PBMCs provided the cDNA or gDNA that served as material.

The CDR3 totals 14 residues. Trimming removed 2 bases at V and 3 bases at J, with 8 bases between. Germline loops: CDR1 MNHNY, CDR2 SVGAGI (reference sequence). The sequenced sample consisted of peripheral blood. The sequence was collected from a middle-aged man with acute or convalescent COVID-19. V is TRBV6-6 and J is TRBJ1-5; D is undetermined. The CDR3: CASSYPEDNQPQHF. For the CDR3, the DNA is TGTGCCAGCAGTTACCCGGAGGACAATCAGCCCCAGCATTTT.